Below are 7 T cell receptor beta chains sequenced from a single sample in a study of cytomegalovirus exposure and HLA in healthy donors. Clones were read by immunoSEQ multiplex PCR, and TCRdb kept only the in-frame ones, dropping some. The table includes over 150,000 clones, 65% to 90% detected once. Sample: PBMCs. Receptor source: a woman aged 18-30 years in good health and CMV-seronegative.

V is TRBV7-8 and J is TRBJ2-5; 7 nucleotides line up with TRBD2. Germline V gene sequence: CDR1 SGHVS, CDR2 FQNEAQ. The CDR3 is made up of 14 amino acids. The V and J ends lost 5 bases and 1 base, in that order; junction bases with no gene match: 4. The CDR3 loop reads CASSLGLIQETQYF. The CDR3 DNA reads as TGTGCCAGCAGCCTGGGACTAATCCAAGAGACCCAGTACTTC.

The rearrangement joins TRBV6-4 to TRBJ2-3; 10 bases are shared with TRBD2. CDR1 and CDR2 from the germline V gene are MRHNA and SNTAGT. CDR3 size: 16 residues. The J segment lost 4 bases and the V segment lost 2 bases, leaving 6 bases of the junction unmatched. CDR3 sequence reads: CASSDGKRGGPDTQYF. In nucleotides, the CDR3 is TGTGCCAGCAGTGACGGCAAGCGGGGGGGCCCAGATACGCAGTATTTT.

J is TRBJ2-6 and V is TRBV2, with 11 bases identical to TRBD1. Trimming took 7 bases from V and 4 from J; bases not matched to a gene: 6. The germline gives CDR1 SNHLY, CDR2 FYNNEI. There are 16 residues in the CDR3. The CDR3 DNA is TGTGCCAGCATCGGGACAGGGGGACTCGGGGCCAACGTCCTGACTTTC. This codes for CASIGTGGLGANVLTF.

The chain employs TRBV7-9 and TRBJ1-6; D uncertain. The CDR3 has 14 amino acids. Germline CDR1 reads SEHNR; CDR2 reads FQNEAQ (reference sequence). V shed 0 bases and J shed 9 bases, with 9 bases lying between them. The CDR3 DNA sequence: TGTGCCAGCAGCTTAGCCCTGTACGGTTCACCCCTCCACTTT. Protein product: CASSLALYGSPLHF. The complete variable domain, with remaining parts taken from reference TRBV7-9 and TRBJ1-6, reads DTGVSQNPRHKITKRGQNVTFRCDPISEHNRLYWYRQTLGQGPEFLTYFQNEAQLEKSRLLSDRFSAERPKGSFSTLEIQRTEQGDSAMYLCASSLALYGSPLHFGNGTRLTVT.

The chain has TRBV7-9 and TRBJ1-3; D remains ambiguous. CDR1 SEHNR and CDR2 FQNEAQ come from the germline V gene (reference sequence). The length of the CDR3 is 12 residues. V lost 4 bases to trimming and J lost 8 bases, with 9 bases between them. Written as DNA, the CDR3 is TGTGCCAGCAGCTCTTCTCTAGACACCATATATTTT. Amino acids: CASSSSLDTIYF.

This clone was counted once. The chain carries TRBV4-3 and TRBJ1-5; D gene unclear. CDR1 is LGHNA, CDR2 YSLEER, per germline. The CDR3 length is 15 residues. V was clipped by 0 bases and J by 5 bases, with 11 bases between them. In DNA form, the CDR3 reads TGCGCCAGCAGCCAAGATTATTACACCCATCAGCCCCAGCATTTT. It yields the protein CASSQDYYTHQPQHF.

The CDR3 nucleotides are TGTGCCAGCAGCTCTCAGGGTTCCTACAATGAGCAGTTCTTC. This encodes CASSSQGSYNEQFF. The chain links TRBV5-4 to TRBJ2-1; tentative D call: TRBD1 (5 bases). There are 14 residues in the CDR3. V shed 3 bases and J shed 1 base, with 8 bases lying between them. CDR1 is SGHNT, CDR2 YYREEE, per germline (reference sequence). The full variable domain, in which reference TRBV5-4 and TRBJ2-1 provide the parts outside the CDR3, is ETGVTQSPTHLIKTRGQQVTLRCSSQSGHNTVSWYQQALGQGPQFIFQYYREEENGRGNFPPRFSGLQFPNYSSELNVNALELDDSALYLCASSSQGSYNEQFFGPGTRLTVL.